The 21 T cell receptor beta chains listed next were all sequenced from one sample in a study of OX40 agonist ivuxolimab in advanced cancers. Method: immunoSEQ multiplex PCR; TCRdb's copy keeps in-frame clones and lacks some. The table has more than 45,000 clones, 80% to 90% seen once. Specimen: CD4+ or CD8+ T cells sorted from blood, collected in a trial of the OX40 agonist ivuxolimab. These receptors came from an adult with an advanced solid tumor such as melanoma, head and neck, liver or kidney cancer.

This clone was seen only once. The rearrangement uses TRBV28 and TRBJ1-1; a weak D match, TRBD1 (5 bases). Trimming cost V 9 bases and J 7 bases, with 9 bases left between them. The CDR3 is made up of 10 amino acids. The V gene's germline CDR1 is MDHEN and CDR2 SYDVKM. CDR3 amino acids: CASRDREAFF. In nucleotides, the CDR3 is TGTGCCAGTAGGGACCGTGAAGCTTTCTTT.

In its sample, this clone ranks as medium-sized (0.01 to 0.1%). J is TRBJ1-1 and V is TRBV4-1; a weak D match, TRBD1 (5 bases). The CDR3 has 14 residues. CDR1 and CDR2 from the germline V gene are MGHRA and YSYEKL. Trimming shortened V by 3 bases and J by 5 bases, and 13 bases separated the two germline ends. The CDR3 is CASSHALSGTEAFF. The CDR3 coding sequence is TGCGCCAGCAGCCACGCCTTGTCAGGGACTGAAGCTTTCTTT.

The chain is built from TRBV6-1 and TRBJ1-4; D perhaps matches TRBD1 (5 bases). Looked up from germline, CDR1 is MNHNS and CDR2 is SASEGT. Trimming took 8 bases from V and 8 from J, leaving 12 bases between them. This CDR3 contains 12 residues. This chain's CDR3 is CASANRGEKLFF. In DNA form, the CDR3 reads TGTGCCAGCGCAAACCGGGGCGAAAAACTGTTTTTT.

The V gene is TRBV18, the J gene TRBJ2-7; tentatively, D is TRBD1 or TRBD2 (8 bases each). Deletions cut 2 bases from V and 7 bases from J, with 18 bases between. Germline-derived CDR1 and CDR2 are KGHSH and LQKENI. This CDR3 region has 15 residues. The chain's CDR3 is CASSPGTRGTGEQYF. The CDR3 DNA follows: TGTGCCAGCTCACCAGGGACTAGAGGGACAGGTGAGCAGTACTTC.

The chain uses TRBV6-1 and TRBJ1-2; D is undetermined. V was shortened by 10 bases and J by 1 base, with 13 bases between the two germline ends. This CDR3 has 13 residues. Germline CDR1 MNHNS, CDR2 SASEGT. The chain's CDR3 is CATEGGDNYGYTF. The CDR3 DNA follows: TGTGCCACCGAGGGTGGGGATAACTATGGCTACACCTTC.

The gene calls are TRBV18 and TRBJ2-7; the D gene is possibly TRBD1 (5 bases). Trimming left V 2 bases short and J 3 bases short, with 11 bases between. Germline lookup yields CDR1 KGHSH and CDR2 LQKENI. The CDR3 has 14 amino acids. CDR3 in DNA: TGTGCCAGCTCACCAGTCCAGGGTTACTACGAGCAGTACTTC. Amino acid sequence: CASSPVQGYYEQYF.

The V gene is TRBV18, the J gene TRBJ2-7; TRBD2 aligns across 7 bases. The V and J ends lost 4 bases and 6 bases, in that order; junction bases with no gene match: 6. The germline CDR1 and CDR2 sequences are KGHSH and LQKENI. The CDR3 is 13 amino acids. CDR3 residues: CASSLAGEGEQYF. The CDR3 region has the DNA TGTGCCAGCTCACTTGCGGGAGAAGGCGAGCAGTACTTC.

V is TRBV6-5 and J is TRBJ1-5; D not certain. The germline V gene encodes CDR1 MNHEY and CDR2 SVGAGI. The CDR3 is made up of 14 amino acids. V was pared by 2 bases and J by 0 bases, with 5 bases between. The CDR3 spells CASSYNPSNQPQHF. Written as DNA, the CDR3 is TGTGCCAGCAGTTACAACCCTAGCAATCAGCCCCAGCATTTT.

The V and J genes are TRBV6-6 and TRBJ1-1; TRBD1 might be the D (6 bases). Germline assignment: CDR1 MNHNY and CDR2 SVGAGI (reference sequence). The germline V and J ends were trimmed by 6 bases and 4 bases, with 18 bases remaining between them. The CDR3 has 15 residues. The CDR3 reads CASSQGNQGSTEAFF. In DNA form, the CDR3 reads TGTGCCAGCAGCCAGGGGAATCAAGGTAGCACTGAAGCTTTCTTT.

This rearrangement joins TRBV15 to TRBJ2-5; D is perhaps TRBD1 or TRBD2 (7 bases each). The CDR3 is 16 amino acids. The germline V gene encodes CDR1 LNHNV and CDR2 YYDKDF (reference sequence). V was trimmed by 4 bases and J by 4 bases, leaving 19 bases between them. CDR3 region: CATSTGTAGSGETQYF. Written as DNA, the CDR3 is TGTGCCACCAGCACTGGGACAGCGGGGTCAGGAGAGACCCAGTACTTC.

V is TRBV11-2 and J is TRBJ2-5; perhaps TRBD1 as D (6 bases). The V gene's germline CDR1 is SGHAT and CDR2 FQNNGV. V lost 1 base and J 7 bases, leaving 13 bases between the germline ends. The CDR3 has 14 amino acids. The CDR3 loop is CASSLGTAGGTQYF. CDR3 DNA sequence: TGTGCCAGCAGCTTAGGGACAGCTGGGGGGACCCAGTACTTC.

This rearrangement joins TRBV9 to TRBJ1-3; D ambiguous. Trimming removed 4 bases at V and 3 bases at J, with 11 bases between. Germline lookup yields CDR1 SGDLS and CDR2 YYNGEE. This CDR3 is built from 14 residues. The CDR3 loop reads CASSPRPDGNTIYF. The CDR3 DNA reads TGTGCCAGCAGCCCCCGTCCCGATGGAAACACCATATATTTT.

This clone was seen only a few times. The chain carries TRBV13 and TRBJ2-5; TRBD2 might be the D (5 bases). The CDR3 covers 15 residues. V was trimmed by 4 bases and J by 5 bases, leaving 17 bases between them. CDR1 and CDR2 from the germline V gene are PRHDT and FYEKMQ (reference sequence). CDR3 loop: CASSSLVYTTETQYF. The DNA for the CDR3 is TGTGCCAGCAGCTCACTAGTTTACACCACGGAGACCCAGTACTTC.

The J gene is TRBJ2-3, the V gene TRBV10-3; the match to TRBD1 covers 9 bases. The CDR3 length is 15 residues. The V and J ends lost 4 bases and 7 bases, in that order; junction bases with no gene match: 9. Germline V gene data show CDR1 as ENHRY and CDR2 as SYGVKD. The CDR3: CAISGDRVSGNTQYF. The CDR3 DNA reads TGTGCCATCAGTGGGGACAGGGTAAGCGGGAATACGCAGTATTTT.

V is TRBV7-3 and J is TRBJ2-2; D ambiguous. The CDR3 has 16 residues. The germline V gene encodes CDR1 SGHTA and CDR2 FQGTGA. Trimming removed 5 bases at V and 2 bases at J, with 15 bases between. CDR3 loop: CASSAESPSNTGELFF. The CDR3 nucleotides read TGTGCCAGCAGCGCCGAATCGCCATCCAACACCGGGGAGCTGTTTTTT. The full variable domain, completed using reference TRBV7-3 and TRBJ2-2, is GAGVSQTPSNKVTEKGKYVELRCDPISGHTALYWYRQSLGQGPEFLIYFQGTGAADDSGLPNDRFFAVRPEGSVSTLKIQRTERGDSAVYLCASSAESPSNTGELFFGEGSRLTVL.

This clone was counted only a few times. V usage is TRBV5-1 and J usage is TRBJ1-1; no definite D call. The CDR3 totals 12 residues. With 1 base removed from V and 6 bases from J, the gap between germline ends came to 7 bases. From germline, CDR1 is SGHRS and CDR2 YFSETQ. The CDR3 nucleotides read TGCGCCAGCAGCTTGTCAGGTTCTGAAGCTTTCTTT. This sequence encodes CASSLSGSEAFF.

This chain joins TRBV19 and TRBJ1-4; unclear D gene. V lost 3 bases to trimming and J lost 4 bases, with 9 bases between them. Germline-derived CDR1 and CDR2 are LNHDA and SQIVND (reference sequence). CDR3 length: 14 residues. The CDR3 loop reads CASSIQPGNEKLFF. The CDR3 DNA sequence: TGTGCCAGTAGTATCCAGCCGGGTAATGAAAAACTGTTTTTT. The full variable domain, with the rest looked up from reference TRBV19 and TRBJ1-4, is DGGITQSPKYLFRKEGQNVTLSCEQNLNHDAMYWYRQDPGQGLRLIYYSQIVNDFQKGDIAEGYSVSREKKESFPLTVTSAQKNPTAFYLCASSIQPGNEKLFFGSGTQLSVL.

The chain carries TRBV19 and TRBJ1-5; D might be TRBD1 (5 bases). Trimming removed 5 bases from V and 4 bases from J, with 12 bases in between. From germline, CDR1 is LNHDA and CDR2 SQIVND (reference sequence). CDR3 size: 14 residues. DNA for the CDR3: TGTGCCAGTAGTTGGGACGGAGTGAATCAGCCCCAGCATTTT. Its protein product is CASSWDGVNQPQHF.

The CDR3 reads CASSLSRDLTEAFF. CDR3 sequence (DNA): TGTGCCAGCAGTTTATCCCGGGACCTCACTGAAGCTTTCTTT. V and J are TRBV27 and TRBJ1-1, with D perhaps TRBD1 (5 bases). V was shortened by 0 bases and J by 4 bases, with 9 bases between the two germline ends. Germline CDR1 MNHEY, CDR2 SMNVEV (reference sequence). The CDR3 is 14 amino acids.

The CDR3 DNA sequence: TGTGCCAGCAGCCAGGATGGAGTGAGCAATCAGCCCCAGCATTTT. It translates to CASSQDGVSNQPQHF. The V and J genes are TRBV2 and TRBJ1-5; no firm D call. CDR1 SNHLY and CDR2 FYNNEI come from the germline V gene. The CDR3 contains 15 residues. V lost 6 bases and J lost 1, with 13 bases in between.

About this clone: The junction departs from germline at one end; a sequencing error may be responsible. The V gene is TRBV6-1, the J gene TRBJ1-5, with TRBD1 matching 7 bases. The CDR3 sequence is 15 residues long. From germline, CDR1 is MNHNS and CDR2 SASEGT. The CDR3 reads CASREGQVSNQPQHF. Written as DNA, the CDR3 is TGTGCCAGCAGGGAAGGACAGGTTAGCAATCAGCCCCAGCATTTT.